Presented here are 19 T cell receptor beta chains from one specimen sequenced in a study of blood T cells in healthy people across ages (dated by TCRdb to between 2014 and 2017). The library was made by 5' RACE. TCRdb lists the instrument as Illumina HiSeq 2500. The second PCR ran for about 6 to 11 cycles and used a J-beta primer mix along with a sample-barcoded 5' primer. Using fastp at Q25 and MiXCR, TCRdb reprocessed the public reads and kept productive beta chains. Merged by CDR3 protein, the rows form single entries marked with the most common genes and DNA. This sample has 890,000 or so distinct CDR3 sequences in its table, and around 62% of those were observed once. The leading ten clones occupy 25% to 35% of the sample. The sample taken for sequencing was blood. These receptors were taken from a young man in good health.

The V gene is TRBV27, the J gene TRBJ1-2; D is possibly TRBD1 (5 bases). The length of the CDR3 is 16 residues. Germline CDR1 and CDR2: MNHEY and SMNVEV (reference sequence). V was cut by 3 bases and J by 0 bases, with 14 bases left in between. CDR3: CASSLSPGRPNYGYTF. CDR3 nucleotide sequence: TGTGCCAGCAGTTTGTCCCCAGGGAGGCCTAACTATGGCTACACCTTC.

The CDR3 sequence is CAISGVSSYEQYF. The CDR3 region has the DNA TGTGCCATCAGTGGCGTCAGCTCCTACGAGCAGTACTTC. V usage is TRBV10-3 and J usage is TRBJ2-7; D is ambiguous. The CDR3 is 13 residues long. From germline, CDR1 is ENHRY and CDR2 SYGVKD. With 4 bases removed from V and 0 bases from J, the gap between germline ends came to 7 bases.

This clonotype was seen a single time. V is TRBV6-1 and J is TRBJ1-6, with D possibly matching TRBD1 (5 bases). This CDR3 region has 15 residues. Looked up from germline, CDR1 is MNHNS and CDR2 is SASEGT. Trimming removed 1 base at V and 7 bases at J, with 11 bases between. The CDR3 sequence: CASSEVGHYNSPLHF. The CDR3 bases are TGTGCCAGCAGTGAAGTAGGACACTACAATTCACCCCTCCACTTT.

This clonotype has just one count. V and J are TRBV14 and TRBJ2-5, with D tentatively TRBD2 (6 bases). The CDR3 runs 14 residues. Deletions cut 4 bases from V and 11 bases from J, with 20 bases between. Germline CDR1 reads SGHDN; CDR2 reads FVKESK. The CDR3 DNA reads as TGTGCCAGCAGCCCCAGTTCGGGGGTGGGGGAGCAGTACTTC. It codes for CASSPSSGVGEQYF. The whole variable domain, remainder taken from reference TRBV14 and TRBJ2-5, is EAGVTQFPSHSVIEKGQTVTLRCDPISGHDNLYWYRRVMGKEIKFLLHFVKESKQDESGMPNNRFLAERTGGTYSTLKVQPAELEDSGVYFCASSPSSGVGEQYFGPGTRLLVL.

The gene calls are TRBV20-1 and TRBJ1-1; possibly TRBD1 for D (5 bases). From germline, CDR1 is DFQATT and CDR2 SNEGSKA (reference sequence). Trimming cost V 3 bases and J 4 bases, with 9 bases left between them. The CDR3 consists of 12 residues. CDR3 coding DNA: TGCAGTGCTAGTCTCAGGGTCACTGAAGCTTTCTTT. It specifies CSASLRVTEAFF.

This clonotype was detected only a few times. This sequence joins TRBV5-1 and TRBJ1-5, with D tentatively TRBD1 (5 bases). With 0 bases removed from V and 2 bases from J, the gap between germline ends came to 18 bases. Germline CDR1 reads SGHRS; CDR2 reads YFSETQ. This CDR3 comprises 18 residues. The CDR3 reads CASSLGPLTSRGNQPQHF. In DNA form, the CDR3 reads TGCGCCAGCAGCTTGGGTCCACTTACAAGCAGGGGCAATCAGCCCCAGCATTTT.

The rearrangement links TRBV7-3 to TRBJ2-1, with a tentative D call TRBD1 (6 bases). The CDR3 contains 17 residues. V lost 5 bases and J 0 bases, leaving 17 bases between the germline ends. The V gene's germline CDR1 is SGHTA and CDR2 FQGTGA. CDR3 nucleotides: TGTGCCAGCAGCGACAGCAGGGGCAAGAGCTCCTACAATGAGCAGTTCTTC. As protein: CASSDSRGKSSYNEQFF.

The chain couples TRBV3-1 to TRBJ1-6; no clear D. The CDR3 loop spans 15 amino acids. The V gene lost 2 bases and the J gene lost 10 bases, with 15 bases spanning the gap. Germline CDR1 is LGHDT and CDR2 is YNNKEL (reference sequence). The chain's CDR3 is CASSQRTEATSPLHF. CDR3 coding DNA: TGTGCCAGCAGCCAACGCACTGAGGCTACCTCACCCCTCCACTTT.

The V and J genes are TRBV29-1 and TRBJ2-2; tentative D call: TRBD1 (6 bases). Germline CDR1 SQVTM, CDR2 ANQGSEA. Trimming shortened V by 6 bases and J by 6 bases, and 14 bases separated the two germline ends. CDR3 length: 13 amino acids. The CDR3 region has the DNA TGCAGCGTGCCAAACAGGGAACCCGGGGAGCTGTTTTTT. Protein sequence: CSVPNREPGELFF.

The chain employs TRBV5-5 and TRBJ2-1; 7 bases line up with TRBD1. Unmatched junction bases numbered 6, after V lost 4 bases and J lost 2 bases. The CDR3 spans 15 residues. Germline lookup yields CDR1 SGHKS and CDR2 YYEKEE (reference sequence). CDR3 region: CASSVTGVTYNEQFF. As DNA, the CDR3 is TGTGCCAGCAGCGTCACAGGGGTCACCTACAATGAGCAGTTCTTC. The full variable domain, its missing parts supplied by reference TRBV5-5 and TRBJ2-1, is DAGVTQSPTHLIKTRGQQVTLRCSPISGHKSVSWYQQVLGQGPQFIFQYYEKEERGRGNFPDRFSARQFPNYSSELNVNALLLGDSALYLCASSVTGVTYNEQFFGPGTRLTVL.

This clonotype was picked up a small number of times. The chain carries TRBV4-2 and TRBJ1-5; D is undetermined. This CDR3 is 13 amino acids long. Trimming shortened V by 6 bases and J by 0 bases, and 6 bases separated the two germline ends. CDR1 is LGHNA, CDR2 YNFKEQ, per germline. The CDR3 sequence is CASSWGSNQPQHF. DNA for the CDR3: TGTGCCAGCAGTTGGGGTAGCAATCAGCCCCAGCATTTT.

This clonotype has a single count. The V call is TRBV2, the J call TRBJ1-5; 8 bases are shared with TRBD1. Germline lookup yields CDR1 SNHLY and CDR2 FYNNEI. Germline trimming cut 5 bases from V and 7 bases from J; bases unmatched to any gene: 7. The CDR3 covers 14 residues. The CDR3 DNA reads TGTGCCAGCAGTCCGGACAGGGCGGGACAGCCCCAGCATTTT. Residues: CASSPDRAGQPQHF.

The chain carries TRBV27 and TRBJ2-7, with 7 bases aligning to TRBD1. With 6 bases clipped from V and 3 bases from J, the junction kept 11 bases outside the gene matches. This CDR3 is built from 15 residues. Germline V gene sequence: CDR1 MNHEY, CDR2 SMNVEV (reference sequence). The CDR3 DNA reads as TGTGCCAGCAGAACTAGGACAGGAAGATACTACGAGCAGTACTTC. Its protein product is CASRTRTGRYYEQYF.

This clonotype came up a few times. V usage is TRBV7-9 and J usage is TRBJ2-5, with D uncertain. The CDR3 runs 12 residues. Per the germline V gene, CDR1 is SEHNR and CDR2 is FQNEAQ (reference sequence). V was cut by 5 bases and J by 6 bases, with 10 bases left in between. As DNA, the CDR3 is TGTGCCAGCAGCGGTAGGCACAAGACCCAGTACTTC. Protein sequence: CASSGRHKTQYF.

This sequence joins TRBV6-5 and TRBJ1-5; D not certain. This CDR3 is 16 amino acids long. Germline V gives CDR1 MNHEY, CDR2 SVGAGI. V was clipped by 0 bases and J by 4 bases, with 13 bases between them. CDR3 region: CASSYSTPNGNQPQHF. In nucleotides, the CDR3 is TGTGCCAGCAGTTACTCGACGCCTAATGGAAATCAGCCCCAGCATTTT.

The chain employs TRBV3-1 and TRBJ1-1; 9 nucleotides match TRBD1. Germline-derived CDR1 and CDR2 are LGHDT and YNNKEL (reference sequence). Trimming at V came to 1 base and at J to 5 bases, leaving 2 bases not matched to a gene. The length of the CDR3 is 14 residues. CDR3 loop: CASSQGTGATEAFF. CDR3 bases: TGTGCCAGCAGCCAAGGGACAGGGGCTACTGAAGCTTTCTTT.

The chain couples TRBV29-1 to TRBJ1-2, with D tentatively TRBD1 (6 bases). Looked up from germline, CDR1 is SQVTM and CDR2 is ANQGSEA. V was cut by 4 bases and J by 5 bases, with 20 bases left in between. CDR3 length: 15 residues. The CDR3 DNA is TGCAGCGTTGTAGGACAGCCCCATGGAGAGTATGGCTACACCTTC. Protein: CSVVGQPHGEYGYTF.

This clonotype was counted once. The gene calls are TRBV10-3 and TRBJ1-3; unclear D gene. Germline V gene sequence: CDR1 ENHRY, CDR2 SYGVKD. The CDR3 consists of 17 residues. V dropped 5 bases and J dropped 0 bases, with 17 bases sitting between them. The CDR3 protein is CAISNRVLINSGNTIYF. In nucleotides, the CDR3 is TGTGCCATCAGTAACCGGGTCCTGATCAACTCTGGAAACACCATATATTTT.

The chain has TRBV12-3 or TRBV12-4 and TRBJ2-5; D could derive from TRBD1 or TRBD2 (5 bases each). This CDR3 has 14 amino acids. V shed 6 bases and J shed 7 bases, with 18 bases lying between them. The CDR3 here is CASRTEGYAGTQYF. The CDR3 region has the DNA TGTGCCAGCAGGACAGAGGGTTATGCGGGGACCCAGTACTTC.